The 27 T cell receptor beta chains presented below share a single source sample, sequenced in a study of blood T cell repertoires in COVID-19. The table came from immunoSEQ multiplex PCR; TCRdb's copy has only in-frame clones and leaves some out. The data hold approximately 38,000 clones, with approximately 93% observed a single time. Input material: peripheral blood. The receptors come from a human donor with active COVID-19. The donor label of this sample is uncertain.

The chain joins TRBV7-2 to TRBJ1-6; perhaps TRBD1 as D (6 bases). V dropped 7 bases and J dropped 5 bases, with 18 bases sitting between them. Germline V lookup: CDR1 SGHTA, CDR2 FQGNSA. The CDR3 sequence is 16 residues long. The CDR3 sequence: CASTPTGRGNNSPLHF. CDR3 in DNA: TGTGCCAGCACCCCGACGGGCAGGGGAAATAATTCACCCCTCCACTTT.

This chain uses TRBV9 with TRBJ1-4; TRBD1 agrees at 9 bases. J lost 4 bases, V lost 0 bases, and 10 bases had no gene match. Germline assignment: CDR1 SGDLS and CDR2 YYNGEE. The CDR3 has 18 residues. The CDR3 coding sequence is TGTGCCAGCAGCGTAGGCGAATGGACAGGGGCCTATAATGAAAAACTGTTTTTT. Its protein product is CASSVGEWTGAYNEKLFF.

This rearrangement joins TRBV7-9 to TRBJ1-1; TRBD1 agrees at 7 bases. This CDR3 spans 14 amino acids. CDR1 is SEHNR and CDR2 is FQNEAQ in the germline V gene (reference sequence). The trim removed 5 bases at V and 1 base at J, leaving 4 bases unmatched. The CDR3 DNA sequence: TGTGCCAGCAGCCATGGACAGGCGAACACTGAAGCTTTCTTT. Encoded protein: CASSHGQANTEAFF.

This rearrangement joins TRBV10-3 to TRBJ2-7; D possibly corresponds to TRBD2 (5 bases). V lost 4 bases to trimming and J lost 0 bases, with 7 bases between them. Per germline, CDR1 ENHRY and CDR2 SYGVKD. The CDR3 has 13 amino acids. The CDR3 DNA follows: TGTGCCATCAGTGCGGGGAGCTCCTACGAGCAGTACTTC. Protein: CAISAGSSYEQYF.

This clone was found a few times. This chain links TRBV5-1 with TRBJ1-2; possibly TRBD1 for D (6 bases). The CDR3 has 16 residues. Germline assignment: CDR1 SGHRS and CDR2 YFSETQ. The germline V and J ends were trimmed by 0 bases and 4 bases, with 16 bases remaining between them. For the CDR3, the DNA is TGCGCCAGCAGCTTGGGCCCTTCCACAGGGACCTATGGCTACACCTTC. It is translated as CASSLGPSTGTYGYTF. The full variable domain, completed using reference TRBV5-1 and TRBJ1-2, is KAGVTQTPRYLIKTRGQQVTLSCSPISGHRSVSWYQQTPGQGLQFLFEYFSETQRNKGNFPGRFSGRQFSNSRSEMNVSTLELGDSALYLCASSLGPSTGTYGYTFGSGTRLTVV.

This chain uses TRBV3-1 (or the pseudogene TRBV3-2) with TRBJ1-2; 7 bases line up with TRBD1. The CDR3 covers 16 residues. With 5 bases clipped from V and 1 base from J, the junction kept 10 bases outside the gene matches. Germline V gene sequence: CDR1 LGHDT, CDR2 YNNKEL (reference sequence). The CDR3 DNA is TGTGCCAGCAGCTACAGGGGAGGAGGGTTTAACTATGGCTACACCTTC. The encoded protein is CASSYRGGGFNYGYTF.

The V and J genes are TRBV15 and TRBJ2-2; 7 bases are shared with TRBD2. This CDR3 comprises 15 residues. The V segment lost 0 bases and the J segment 3 bases; nucleotides outside the gene matches: 1. CDR1 is LNHNV, CDR2 YYDKDF, per germline (reference sequence). CDR3 nucleotides: TGTGCCACCAGCAGAGAGGGGAGGGACACCGGGGAGCTGTTTTTT. Amino acids: CATSREGRDTGELFF.

Only one count was recorded for this clone. The chain is built from TRBV9 and TRBJ1-1; 9 bases map to TRBD1. CDR1 and CDR2 (germline): SGDLS, YYNGEE. After removal of 3 bases from V and 8 bases from J, the junction contained 5 bases not matched to a gene. The CDR3 has 13 residues. The CDR3 is CASSGGTGKEAFF. The CDR3 coding sequence is TGTGCCAGCAGCGGAGGGACAGGGAAGGAAGCTTTCTTT.

The CDR3 bases are TGTGCCAGCAGCCGGACAGGATATGAGCAGTTCTTC. As protein: CASSRTGYEQFF. This chain links TRBV11-1 with TRBJ2-1; 7 nucleotides line up with TRBD1. This CDR3 comprises 12 residues. Germline V lookup: CDR1 SGHAT, CDR2 FQDESV (reference sequence). V lost 5 bases and J lost 8; bases outside the gene matches: 3.

The rearrangement joins TRBV15 to TRBJ2-5; TRBD2 aligns across 9 bases. CDR3 length: 18 residues. V shed 3 bases, J shed 1 base, and the junction held 12 bases outside the gene matches. The germline V gene has CDR1 LNHNV and CDR2 YYDKDF (reference sequence). The chain's CDR3 is CATSSGSGGQIFQETQYF. For the CDR3, the DNA is TGTGCCACCAGCAGCGGGAGCGGGGGGCAAATATTCCAAGAGACCCAGTACTTC.

CDR3 DNA sequence: TGTGCCAGCGGGAGCGGGAGTATTACAGATACGCAGTATTTT. Protein sequence: CASGSGSITDTQYF. The chain is built from TRBV5-4 and TRBJ2-3; 8 bases line up with TRBD2. With V trimmed by 7 bases and J by 3 bases, 7 bases remained unmatched. The CDR3 runs to 14 residues. Germline-derived CDR1 and CDR2 are SGHNT and YYREEE (reference sequence).

The CDR3 sequence is CASSVESGRLNEQYF. The CDR3 region has the DNA TGTGCCAGCAGCGTAGAGTCAGGAAGATTGAACGAGCAGTACTTC. The chain couples TRBV9 to TRBJ2-7, with D unclear. Trimming cost V 0 bases and J 5 bases, with 15 bases left between them. Germline CDR1 and CDR2: SGDLS and YYNGEE. This CDR3 spans 15 amino acids.

The genes are TRBV6-5 and TRBJ1-1, with D possibly matching TRBD1 (5 bases). The V and J ends lost 10 bases and 1 base respectively, with 13 bases between them. Germline V CDR1 and CDR2: MNHEY, SVGAGI. This CDR3 region has 13 residues. This chain's CDR3 is CAIDAGQNTEAFF. The CDR3 region has the DNA TGTGCCATAGACGCCGGACAGAACACTGAAGCTTTCTTT.

The rearrangement links TRBV6-5 to TRBJ2-3, with 8 bases lining up with TRBD2. This CDR3 contains 13 residues. Germline trimming cut 10 bases from V and 4 bases from J; bases unmatched to any gene: 7. CDR1 and CDR2 (germline): MNHEY, SVGAGI. The CDR3 reads CATSGSGSDTQYF. The DNA of the CDR3 is TGTGCCACAAGCGGGAGCGGGTCAGATACGCAGTATTTT.

The rearrangement uses TRBV6-6 and TRBJ2-7; TRBD1 is a possible D gene (6 bases). Trimming shortened V by 2 bases and J by 6 bases, and 17 bases separated the two germline ends. CDR3 length: 15 amino acids. Germline CDR1 MNHNY, CDR2 SVGAGI (reference sequence). Here the CDR3 DNA reads TGTGCCAGCAGTTACAACCCGGGACAAGGAAGCGAGCAGTACTTC. It translates to CASSYNPGQGSEQYF.

This chain joins TRBV7-2 and TRBJ2-7, with D possibly matching TRBD2 (6 bases). The CDR3 has 14 residues. The ends were cut back, 4 bases at V and 5 bases at J, with 15 bases in the middle. CDR1 SGHTA and CDR2 FQGNSA come from the germline V gene. The CDR3 coding sequence is TGTGCCAGCAGCTCCCCGGGACTCTCGGACGAGCAGTACTTC. Translation gives CASSSPGLSDEQYF.

The chain has TRBV3-1 (or the pseudogene TRBV3-2) and TRBJ2-7, with D hard to call. Trimming left V 2 bases short and J 2 bases short, with 13 bases between. Germline V gene lookup returns CDR1 LGHDT and CDR2 YNNKEL (reference sequence). The CDR3 is 15 residues long. The DNA for the CDR3 is TGTGCCAGCAGCCAACGGCGCGGCCCACCCTACGAGCAGTACTTC. This translates into CASSQRRGPPYEQYF.

The genes are TRBV27 and TRBJ2-5; D may be TRBD1 (5 bases). Per the germline V gene, CDR1 is MNHEY and CDR2 is SMNVEV (reference sequence). Trimming stripped 7 bases from V and 0 bases from J, with 12 bases between. The CDR3 is 14 residues long. This chain's CDR3 is CASILQVYQETQYF. CDR3 DNA sequence: TGTGCCAGCATTCTACAGGTGTACCAAGAGACCCAGTACTTC.

The rearrangement links TRBV21-1 to TRBJ2-3; the listed D gene, TRBD1, was not tested against the DNA. TRBV21-1 is a pseudogene locus. The CDR3 contains 23 residues. CDR3 DNA: TGTGCCAGCAGCAAAAGGGGCTCGATTAGGACAGCCAGAGGTAAACCCCACACACATCAAAGTTATTTT. Translating gives CASSKRGSIRTARGKPHTHQSYF.

Only a few counts were recorded for this clone. V is TRBV18 and J is TRBJ1-2, with no clear D. Trimming cost V 2 bases and J 6 bases, with 7 bases left between them. The germline CDR1 and CDR2 sequences are KGHSH and LQKENI. This CDR3 has 12 residues. CDR3 DNA sequence: TGTGCCAGCTCACCAGAGGGAGATGGCTACACCTTC. It encodes CASSPEGDGYTF. Using reference TRBV18 and TRBJ1-2 for the parts outside the CDR3, the full variable domain is NAGVMQNPRHLVRRRGQEARLRCSPMKGHSHVYWYRQLPEEGLKFMVYLQKENIIDESGMPKERFSAEFPKEGPSILRIQQVVRGDSAAYFCASSPEGDGYTFGSGTRLTVV.

The CDR3 region is CASSLAGRAQGAFF. DNA for the CDR3: TGTGCCAGCAGCTTGGCAGGCAGGGCCCAAGGAGCTTTCTTT. This chain connects TRBV5-6 to TRBJ1-1; D is possibly TRBD1 (5 bases). Between the trimmed V and J ends, which lost 0 bases and 10 bases, there was a span of 16 bases. Germline V gene sequence: CDR1 SGHDT, CDR2 YYEEEE. CDR3 length equals 14 residues.

The V call is TRBV19, the J call TRBJ2-3; 10 bases map to TRBD2. The germline gives CDR1 LNHDA, CDR2 SQIVND (reference sequence). The CDR3 is 17 residues long. V lost 1 base, J lost 2 bases, and 6 bases stayed unmatched. DNA of the CDR3: TGTGCCAGTAGTATAGGGGGAGGGACTAGCGCCACAGATACGCAGTATTTT. Its translation is CASSIGGGTSATDTQYF.

This sequence joins TRBV13 and TRBJ2-1; 9 positions agree with TRBD1. With V trimmed by 5 bases and J by 9 bases, 11 bases remained unmatched. CDR3 length: 15 amino acids. CDR1 is PRHDT, CDR2 FYEKMQ, per germline (reference sequence). Here the CDR3 reads CASSIRGTGSREQFF. The CDR3 nucleotides read TGTGCCAGCAGCATCCGGGGGACAGGGTCGCGTGAGCAGTTCTTC.

The V call is TRBV4-2, the J call TRBJ1-1; perhaps TRBD1 as D (5 bases). This CDR3 comprises 16 residues. Per the germline V gene, CDR1 is LGHNA and CDR2 is YNFKEQ. The ends were cut back, 3 bases at V and 0 bases at J, with 14 bases in the middle. CDR3 protein: CASSQRGGTLNTEAFF. The DNA for the CDR3 is TGTGCCAGCAGCCAGAGGGGAGGGACCCTGAACACTGAAGCTTTCTTT.

The V and J genes are TRBV7-2 and TRBJ1-2, with 10 bases aligning to TRBD1. The CDR3 runs 17 residues. The junction had 20 bases not matched to a gene; V was cut back by 8 bases and J by 8 bases. Germline V gives CDR1 SGHTA, CDR2 FQGNSA. The CDR3 DNA is TGTGCCAGCCGCCAACCTTACGACCGGGACAGGGGACGGGGCTACACCTTC. As protein: CASRQPYDRDRGRGYTF.

The chain couples TRBV10-1 to TRBJ2-7; the D gene is possibly TRBD2 (5 bases). Germline values: CDR1 WNHNN, CDR2 SYGVQD (reference sequence). Between the trimmed V and J ends, which lost 8 bases and 0 bases, there was a span of 11 bases. The CDR3 sequence is 13 residues long. CDR3 amino acids: CASGGLPSYEQYF. The CDR3 DNA reads as TGCGCCAGCGGCGGACTGCCCTCCTACGAGCAGTACTTC.

In this sample, this clone turned up once. V is TRBV28 and J is TRBJ2-2; 9 bases map to TRBD1. Germline V gives CDR1 MDHEN, CDR2 SYDVKM. V shed 6 bases, J shed 4 bases, and the junction held 3 bases outside the gene matches. The CDR3 totals 14 residues. The CDR3 loop reads CASRTGGITGELFF. CDR3 nucleotide sequence: TGTGCCAGCAGGACAGGGGGGATCACCGGGGAGCTGTTTTTT.